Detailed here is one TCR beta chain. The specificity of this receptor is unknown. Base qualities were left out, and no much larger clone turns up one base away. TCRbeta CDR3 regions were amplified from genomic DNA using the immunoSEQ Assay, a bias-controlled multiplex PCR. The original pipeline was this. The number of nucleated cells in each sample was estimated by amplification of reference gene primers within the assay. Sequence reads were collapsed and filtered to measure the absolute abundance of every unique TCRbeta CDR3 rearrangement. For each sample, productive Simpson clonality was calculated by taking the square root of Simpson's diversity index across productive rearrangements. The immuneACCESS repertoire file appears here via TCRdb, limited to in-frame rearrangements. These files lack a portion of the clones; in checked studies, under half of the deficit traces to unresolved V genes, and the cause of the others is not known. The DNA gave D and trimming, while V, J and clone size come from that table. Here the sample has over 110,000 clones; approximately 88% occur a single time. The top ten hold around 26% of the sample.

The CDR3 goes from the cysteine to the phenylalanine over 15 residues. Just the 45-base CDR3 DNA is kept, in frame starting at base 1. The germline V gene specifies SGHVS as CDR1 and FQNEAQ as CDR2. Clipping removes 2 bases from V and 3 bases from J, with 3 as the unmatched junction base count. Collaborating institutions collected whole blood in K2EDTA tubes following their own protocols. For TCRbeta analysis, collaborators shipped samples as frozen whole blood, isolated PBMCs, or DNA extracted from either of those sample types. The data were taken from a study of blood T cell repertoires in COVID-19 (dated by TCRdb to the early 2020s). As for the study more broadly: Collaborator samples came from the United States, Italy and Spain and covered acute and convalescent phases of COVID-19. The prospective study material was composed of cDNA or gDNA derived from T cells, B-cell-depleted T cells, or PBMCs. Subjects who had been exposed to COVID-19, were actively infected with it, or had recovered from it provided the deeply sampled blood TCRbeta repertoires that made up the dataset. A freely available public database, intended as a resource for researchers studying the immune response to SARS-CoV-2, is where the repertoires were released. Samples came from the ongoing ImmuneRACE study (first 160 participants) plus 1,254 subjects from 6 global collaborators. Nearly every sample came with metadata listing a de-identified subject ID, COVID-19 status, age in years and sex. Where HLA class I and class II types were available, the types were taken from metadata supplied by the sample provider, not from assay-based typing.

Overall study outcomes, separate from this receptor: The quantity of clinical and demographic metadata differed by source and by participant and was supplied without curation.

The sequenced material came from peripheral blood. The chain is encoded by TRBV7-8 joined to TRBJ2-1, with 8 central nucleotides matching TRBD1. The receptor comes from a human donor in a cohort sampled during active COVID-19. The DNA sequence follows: TGTGCCAGCAGCTTAACAGGGGGTCTCTACAATGAGCAGTTCTTC. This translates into CASSLTGGLYNEQFF.